The 9 T cell receptor beta chains below were found in one sample sequenced in a study of OX40 agonist ivuxolimab in advanced cancers. Data came from immunoSEQ multiplex PCR; TCRdb stores just in-frame clones and leaves some out. The data hold 45,000 to 50,000 clones, with about 93% observed a single time. The starting material was CD4+ or CD8+ T cells sorted from blood, obtained in a trial of the OX40 agonist ivuxolimab. The receptors were gathered from an adult with an advanced solid tumor such as melanoma, head and neck, liver or kidney cancer.

The chain has TRBV6-6 and TRBJ2-2; D not resolved. Trimming removed 2 bases at V and 6 bases at J, with 4 bases between. CDR1 is MNHNY, CDR2 SVGAGI, per germline (reference sequence). This CDR3 region has 12 residues. The CDR3 protein is CASSYRAGELFF. DNA of the CDR3: TGTGCCAGCAGTTACAGGGCCGGGGAGCTGTTTTTT.

The chain recombines TRBV27 with TRBJ1-4; D is possibly TRBD1 (5 bases). Germline lookup yields CDR1 MNHEY and CDR2 SMNVEV (reference sequence). Trimming took off 2 bases at V and 6 bases at J, with 10 bases between the two ends. The CDR3 runs 14 residues. The CDR3 here is CASSLGTDHEKLFF. In DNA, the CDR3 is TGTGCCAGCAGTTTAGGGACGGATCATGAAAAACTGTTTTTT.

The rearrangement joins TRBV13 to TRBJ1-6, with D unclear. CDR3 length equals 12 residues. Trimming stripped 0 bases from V and 14 bases from J, with 8 bases between. The V gene's germline CDR1 is PRHDT and CDR2 FYEKMQ (reference sequence). Here the CDR3 reads CASSLGGETLHF. The CDR3 DNA sequence: TGTGCCAGCAGCTTAGGAGGTGAAACCCTCCACTTT.

V is TRBV6-6 and J is TRBJ2-7, with a weak D call TRBD1 (5 bases). Germline V gene data show CDR1 as MNHNY and CDR2 as SVGAGI (reference sequence). The CDR3 runs to 14 residues. Trimming removed 0 bases at V and 3 bases at J, with 9 bases between. The CDR3 is CASSYSQGSYEQYF. For the CDR3, the DNA is TGTGCCAGCAGTTACTCGCAGGGTAGCTACGAGCAGTACTTC.

The chain recombines TRBV28 with TRBJ1-6; D uncertain. In germline, CDR1 is MDHEN, CDR2 SYDVKM. Trimming left V 5 bases short and J 2 bases short, with 10 bases between. This CDR3 has 15 amino acids. CDR3 residues: CASSPEEAYNSPLHF. The CDR3 DNA sequence: TGTGCCAGCAGTCCGGAAGAGGCCTATAATTCACCCCTCCACTTT. Full variable domain (remainder filled in from reference TRBV28 and TRBJ1-6): DVKVTQSSRYLVKRTGEKVFLECVQDMDHENMFWYRQDPGLGLRLIYFSYDVKMKEKGDIPEGYSVSREKKERFSLILESASTNQTSMYLCASSPEEAYNSPLHFGNGTRLTVT.

J is TRBJ2-3 and V is TRBV4-2; D is unclear. With 2 bases removed from V and 3 bases from J, the gap between germline ends came to 3 bases. CDR3 size: 12 residues. Germline assignment: CDR1 LGHNA and CDR2 YNFKEQ. This chain's CDR3 is CASSQSTDTQYF. For the CDR3, the DNA is TGTGCCAGCAGCCAAAGTACAGATACGCAGTATTTT.

V gene TRBV19 combines with J gene TRBJ2-7; possible D gene TRBD1, 7 bases. The CDR3 has 13 amino acids. V was pared by 6 bases and J by 7 bases, with 16 bases between. Germline values: CDR1 LNHDA, CDR2 SQIVND (reference sequence). The CDR3 region has the DNA TGTGCCAGTAGGTTCGGACAGGCGGGAGAGCAGTACTTC. This sequence encodes CASRFGQAGEQYF.

The V and J genes are TRBV10-2 and TRBJ1-6; maybe TRBD1 (5 bases). V lost 2 bases and J 6 bases, leaving 11 bases between the germline ends. The length of the CDR3 is 15 residues. Germline V gene data show CDR1 as WSHSY and CDR2 as SAAADI. CDR3 DNA: TGCGCCAGCAGTGAGCCCCAGGGTTCTAATTCACCCCTCCACTTT. Amino acids: CASSEPQGSNSPLHF.

The J gene is TRBJ1-1, the V gene TRBV6-5; D call uncertain. The germline CDR1 and CDR2 sequences are MNHEY and SVGAGI. V was clipped by 2 bases and J by 1 base, with 8 bases between them. This CDR3 is built from 14 residues. The CDR3 nucleotides are TGTGCCAGCAGTTACACAGACGAGAACACTGAAGCTTTCTTT. Its protein is CASSYTDENTEAFF.